The rows below give T cell receptor beta chains drawn from one sample of a study of cytomegalovirus exposure and HLA in healthy donors. Assay: immunoSEQ multiplex PCR; the TCRdb copy retains only in-frame clones and omits some. The data show under 200,000 clones, with about 96% seen just once and around 0.9% held by the top ten. The sequenced material came from PBMCs. The receptor source for this set is a woman younger than 30 in good health and CMV-seronegative. The CDR3 runs from the conserved cysteine through the conserved F or W. Each record gives: D gene, J gene, V gene, clone size, CDR3 protein, CDR3 DNA. The D gene is left open where the match is weak. Only part of the rows carry a size: once, few, many, or a class if the clone is expanded.

d_gene: NA; j_gene: TRBJ2-1; v_gene: TRBV11-3; abundance: NA; CDR3aa: CASSLGQGGSNEQFF; CDR3nt: TGTGCCAGCAGCTTAGGACAGGGAGGATCCAATGAGCAGTTCTTC
d_gene: NA; j_gene: TRBJ2-7; v_gene: TRBV4-2; abundance: NA; CDR3aa: CASSQEETVGYEQYF; CDR3nt: TGTGCCAGCAGCCAAGAGGAGACGGTGGGCTACGAGCAGTACTTC
d_gene: TRBD1; j_gene: TRBJ2-1; v_gene: TRBV5-1; abundance: NA; CDR3aa: CASSSGTGGAYNEQFF; CDR3nt: TGCGCCAGCAGCTCCGGGACAGGGGGCGCATACAATGAGCAGTTCTTC
d_gene: NA; j_gene: TRBJ1-2; v_gene: TRBV19; abundance: NA; CDR3aa: CASRSGASGNYGYTF; CDR3nt: TGTGCCAGTAGATCCGGGGCCAGCGGGAACTATGGCTACACCTTC
d_gene: NA; j_gene: TRBJ1-2; v_gene: TRBV9; abundance: NA; CDR3aa: CASSAPRGSYGYTF; CDR3nt: TGTGCCAGCAGCGCCCCCAGGGGCTCCTATGGCTACACCTTC
d_gene: NA; j_gene: TRBJ2-5; v_gene: TRBV18; abundance: NA; CDR3aa: CASSPLQGGQETQYF; CDR3nt: TGTGCCAGCTCACCCTTACAGGGGGGGCAAGAGACCCAGTACTTC
d_gene: TRBD1; j_gene: TRBJ1-2; v_gene: TRBV5-4; abundance: NA; CDR3aa: CASSSRAGQGGYTF; CDR3nt: TGTGCCAGCAGCTCCCGAGCCGGACAGGGCGGCTACACCTTC
d_gene: NA; j_gene: TRBJ1-2; v_gene: TRBV5-6; abundance: NA; CDR3aa: CASTGQGVGYTF; CDR3nt: TGTGCCAGCACAGGGCAGGGCGTAGGCTACACCTTC
d_gene: NA; j_gene: TRBJ1-2; v_gene: TRBV7-9; abundance: NA; CDR3aa: CASSSTPYGYTF; CDR3nt: TGTGCCAGCAGCTCCACACCTTATGGCTACACCTTC
d_gene: NA; j_gene: TRBJ1-2; v_gene: TRBV4-2; abundance: once; CDR3aa: CASSHQDGYGYTF; CDR3nt: TGTGCCAGCAGCCATCAGGATGGCTATGGCTACACCTTC
d_gene: NA; j_gene: TRBJ2-7; v_gene: TRBV19; abundance: NA; CDR3aa: CASSQGQHEQYF; CDR3nt: TGTGCCAGTAGTCAAGGACAACACGAGCAGTACTTC
d_gene: TRBD2; j_gene: TRBJ2-3; v_gene: TRBV11-2; abundance: NA; CDR3aa: CASSPRTSAADTQYF; CDR3nt: TGTGCCAGCAGCCCCCGGACTAGTGCCGCAGATACGCAGTATTTT
d_gene: NA; j_gene: TRBJ1-5; v_gene: TRBV7-2; abundance: NA; CDR3aa: CASSPDSANQPQHF; CDR3nt: TGTGCCAGCAGCCCAGACAGCGCTAATCAGCCCCAGCATTTT
d_gene: TRBD1; j_gene: TRBJ2-1; v_gene: TRBV27; abundance: NA; CDR3aa: CASSLDRGVYNEQFF; CDR3nt: TGTGCCAGCAGTCTTGACAGGGGGGTCTACAATGAGCAGTTCTTC
d_gene: NA; j_gene: TRBJ2-2; v_gene: TRBV6-5; abundance: NA; CDR3aa: CASSYWQTGELFF; CDR3nt: TGTGCCAGCAGTTACTGGCAGACCGGGGAGCTGTTTTTT
d_gene: NA; j_gene: TRBJ2-2; v_gene: TRBV6-6; abundance: NA; CDR3aa: CASSFSSGTGELFF; CDR3nt: TGTGCCAGCAGCTTTAGCAGCGGGACCGGGGAGCTGTTTTTT
d_gene: NA; j_gene: TRBJ2-2; v_gene: TRBV14; abundance: once; CDR3aa: CASSQQMWGDRGELFF; CDR3nt: TGTGCCAGCAGCCAACAGATGTGGGGCGACCGGGGGGAGCTGTTTTTT
d_gene: TRBD1; j_gene: TRBJ2-1; v_gene: TRBV19; abundance: NA; CDR3aa: CASSTRDRSNEQFF; CDR3nt: TGTGCCAGTAGTACCCGGGACAGAAGCAATGAGCAGTTCTTC
d_gene: NA; j_gene: TRBJ2-5; v_gene: TRBV7-9; abundance: NA; CDR3aa: CASSSGETQYF; CDR3nt: TGTGCCAGCAGCTCAGGGGAGACCCAGTACTTC
d_gene: TRBD1; j_gene: TRBJ2-7; v_gene: TRBV4-1; abundance: NA; CDR3aa: CASSQAGTGYEQYF; CDR3nt: TGCGCCAGCAGCCAAGCCGGGACAGGTTACGAGCAGTACTTC
d_gene: TRBD1; j_gene: TRBJ1-1; v_gene: TRBV4-3; abundance: NA; CDR3aa: CASSQGRTGNTEAFF; CDR3nt: TGCGCCAGCAGCCAAGGCCGGACAGGGAACACTGAAGCTTTCTTT
d_gene: NA; j_gene: TRBJ2-1; v_gene: TRBV5-1; abundance: NA; CDR3aa: CASSFSDEQFF; CDR3nt: TGCGCCAGCAGCTTTAGTGATGAGCAGTTCTTC
d_gene: TRBD2; j_gene: TRBJ2-7; v_gene: TRBV25-1; abundance: NA; CDR3aa: CASTGTSLTNYEQYF; CDR3nt: TGTGCCAGCACTGGGACTAGCCTTACCAACTACGAGCAGTACTTC
d_gene: TRBD2; j_gene: TRBJ2-5; v_gene: TRBV15; abundance: NA; CDR3aa: CATSRDRAGGRETQYF; CDR3nt: TGTGCCACCAGCAGAGATAGAGCGGGGGGGAGAGAGACCCAGTACTTC
d_gene: TRBD2; j_gene: TRBJ2-5; v_gene: TRBV6-5; abundance: NA; CDR3aa: CASSPYGRYQETQYF; CDR3nt: TGTGCCAGCAGCCCTTACGGGAGGTACCAAGAGACCCAGTACTTC
d_gene: NA; j_gene: TRBJ1-3; v_gene: TRBV6-5; abundance: NA; CDR3aa: CASSTRGSGNTIYF; CDR3nt: TGTGCCAGCAGCACCAGGGGATCTGGAAACACCATATATTTT
d_gene: TRBD1; j_gene: TRBJ2-3; v_gene: TRBV6-5; abundance: NA; CDR3aa: CASRRDSPSTDTQYF; CDR3nt: TGTGCCAGCAGACGGGACAGTCCTAGCACAGATACGCAGTATTTT
d_gene: TRBD1; j_gene: TRBJ1-2; v_gene: TRBV5-1; abundance: NA; CDR3aa: CASSLGTGSNSGYTF; CDR3nt: TGCGCCAGCAGCTTAGGGACAGGGAGTAATTCTGGCTACACCTTC
d_gene: TRBD1; j_gene: TRBJ2-2; v_gene: TRBV19; abundance: NA; CDR3aa: CASDRANTGELFF; CDR3nt: TGTGCCAGCGACAGGGCGAACACCGGGGAGCTGTTTTTT
d_gene: NA; j_gene: TRBJ2-2; v_gene: TRBV5-1; abundance: NA; CDR3aa: CASNPGHDNTGELFF; CDR3nt: TGCGCCAGCAACCCGGGACACGATAACACCGGGGAGCTGTTTTTT
d_gene: TRBD1; j_gene: TRBJ2-3; v_gene: TRBV27; abundance: NA; CDR3aa: CASSSTGWADTQYF; CDR3nt: TGTGCCAGCAGTTCGACAGGGTGGGCAGATACGCAGTATTTT
d_gene: NA; j_gene: TRBJ2-7; v_gene: TRBV5-4; abundance: NA; CDR3aa: CASSLQGHTYEQYF; CDR3nt: TGTGCCAGCAGCTTGCAGGGGCACACCTACGAGCAGTACTTC
d_gene: TRBD2; j_gene: TRBJ2-3; v_gene: TRBV7-3; abundance: NA; CDR3aa: CASSLRGGFADTQYF; CDR3nt: TGTGCCAGCAGCTTACGCGGGGGGTTCGCAGATACGCAGTATTTT
d_gene: TRBD1; j_gene: TRBJ1-2; v_gene: TRBV10-2; abundance: NA; CDR3aa: CASSAGQGLIGYTF; CDR3nt: TGCGCCAGCAGCGCGGGACAGGGGTTGATTGGCTACACCTTC
d_gene: NA; j_gene: TRBJ1-3; v_gene: TRBV7-8; abundance: NA; CDR3aa: CASSAAHRVSSGNTIYF; CDR3nt: TGTGCCAGCAGCGCAGCCCACAGAGTGAGCTCTGGAAACACCATATATTTT
d_gene: TRBD1; j_gene: TRBJ2-1; v_gene: TRBV5-1; abundance: NA; CDR3aa: CASSWRDRGTDEQFF; CDR3nt: TGCGCCAGCAGCTGGAGGGACAGGGGTACGGATGAGCAGTTCTTC
d_gene: NA; j_gene: TRBJ2-7; v_gene: TRBV6-5; abundance: once; CDR3aa: CASSYSAVSYEQYF; CDR3nt: TGTGCCAGCAGTTACTCTGCGGTTAGCTACGAGCAGTACTTC
d_gene: TRBD2; j_gene: TRBJ2-5; v_gene: TRBV9; abundance: NA; CDR3aa: CASSVGGGKGQETQYF; CDR3nt: TGTGCCAGCAGCGTAGGGGGGGGAAAGGGGCAAGAGACCCAGTACTTC
d_gene: TRBD2; j_gene: TRBJ2-3; v_gene: TRBV5-1; abundance: NA; CDR3aa: CASSLALAGDTQYF; CDR3nt: TGCGCCAGCAGCTTGGCCCTAGCGGGGGATACGCAGTATTTT
d_gene: TRBD1; j_gene: TRBJ1-6; v_gene: TRBV5-1; abundance: NA; CDR3aa: CASSFSRTGPNSPLHF; CDR3nt: TGCGCCAGCAGCTTCTCTAGGACAGGTCCTAATTCACCCCTCCACTTT
d_gene: TRBD1; j_gene: TRBJ1-1; v_gene: TRBV2; abundance: NA; CDR3aa: CASSVSTGSAEAFF; CDR3nt: TGTGCCAGCAGTGTATCGACAGGGAGTGCTGAAGCTTTCTTT
d_gene: NA; j_gene: TRBJ1-4; v_gene: TRBV7-2; abundance: NA; CDR3aa: CASSLLAGVKLFF; CDR3nt: TGTGCCAGCAGCTTATTGGCAGGGGTAAAACTGTTTTTT
d_gene: NA; j_gene: TRBJ2-5; v_gene: TRBV6-6; abundance: NA; CDR3aa: CASGVRAVQETQYF; CDR3nt: TGTGCCAGCGGAGTGAGGGCAGTCCAAGAGACCCAGTACTTC
d_gene: TRBD2; j_gene: TRBJ2-5; v_gene: TRBV19; abundance: NA; CDR3aa: CASSISLAGEETQYF; CDR3nt: TGTGCCAGTAGTATTTCCCTAGCGGGGGAAGAGACCCAGTACTTC